This T cell receptor (beta chain) emerged from a study of immune evolution from preneoplasia to lung adenocarcinoma. Overall study: HLA loss of heterozygosity: around 6.5% AIS, over 12% MIA, roughly 35% ADC, none AAH.

In this sample, this clone turned up once. Per the germline V gene, CDR1 is SQVTM and CDR2 is ANQGSEA. Trimming took 8 bases from V and 5 from J, leaving 15 bases between them. This CDR3 spans 12 amino acids. Libraries were prepared by immunoSEQ multiplex PCR; TCRdb keeps only in-frame clonotypes and omits some of them. Of 2,700 or so clones listed, 88% are singletons. Source material: FFPE invasive lung adenocarcinoma tissue. The chain combines TRBV29-1 with TRBJ2-5, with D possibly TRBD2 on 7 matching bases. This clonotype was obtained from a person between 65 and 79 years old with invasive lung adenocarcinoma. The CDR3 DNA is TGCAGCACCCGGACGGGGGGCGAGACCCAGTACTTC. It specifies CSTRTGGETQYF.